This T cell receptor (beta chain) was observed in a study of cytomegalovirus exposure and HLA in healthy donors. General observations from the study: In a later analysis, compared with equally common non-associated chains, HLA-associated beta chains were more expanded.

CDR3 size: 17 residues. CDR1 SGHRS and CDR2 YFSETQ come from the germline V gene. Unmatched junction bases numbered 18, after V lost 7 bases and J lost 10 bases. In the case of this clone: The antigen remains unidentified.

PCR involved 60 Vbeta and 13 Jbeta primers. Produced via immunoSEQ multiplex PCR; TCRdb's table is partial and in-frame only. The sample has roughly 200,000 clones, around 83% seen once; the top ten hold 1.5% to 2%. The J gene is TRBJ1-6, the V gene TRBV5-1, with 9 bases that match TRBD1. Sequencing was carried out using PBMCs. The source of this sequence is a man aged 45-65 years in good health and CMV-seronegative. In DNA, the CDR3 is TGCGCCAGCGCCCTCGGGCCAAGGGGACAGGGACGCTCACCCCTCCACTTT. Translating gives CASALGPRGQGRSPLHF.